This passage covers 7 T cell receptor beta chains from one sample sequenced in a study of control samples from healthy donors and cancer patients. The method was immunoSEQ multiplex PCR; TCRdb's version includes in-frame clones alone and lacks a portion of them. The table shows 70,000 to 80,000 clones, with about nine tenths occurring only once. The sample taken for sequencing was PBMCs. The source of these receptors is a woman aged 50 to 65 with colorectal cancer.

This clone was detected a few times. For the CDR3, the DNA is TGTGCCAGCAGACCGCGGGGAACTGAAGCTTTCTTT. It encodes CASRPRGTEAFF. This chain uses TRBV3-1 (or the pseudogene TRBV3-2) with TRBJ1-1; D gene uncertain. CDR1 and CDR2 (germline): LGHDT, YNNKEL (reference sequence). The CDR3 extends over 12 amino acids. V lost 6 bases and J lost 5, with 10 bases in between.

The DNA for the CDR3 is TGTGCCAGCAGCTTGGGGGTCGGGGGGCCTTCTAAGACAGATACGCAGTATTTT. It specifies CASSLGVGGPSKTDTQYF. V gene TRBV5-8 combines with J gene TRBJ2-3; the D gene is possibly TRBD2 (7 bases). The CDR3 loop spans 18 amino acids. Germline V gives CDR1 SGHTS, CDR2 YDEGEE. The V and J ends lost 0 bases and 3 bases respectively, with 20 bases between them.

This clone was found once. The chain combines TRBV5-6 with TRBJ1-1; D perhaps matches TRBD1 (5 bases). The CDR3 is 16 amino acids. The germline gives CDR1 SGHDT, CDR2 YYEEEE. V shed 0 bases and J shed 5 bases, with 17 bases lying between them. CDR3 residues: CASSLVREGERTEAFF. Written as DNA, the CDR3 is TGTGCCAGCAGCTTGGTAAGGGAAGGGGAAAGGACTGAAGCTTTCTTT.

V gene TRBV12-5 combines with J gene TRBJ2-1, with D perhaps matching TRBD2 (6 bases). Germline-derived CDR1 and CDR2 are LGHNT and FRNRAP. V shed 8 bases and J shed 4 bases, with 18 bases lying between them. The CDR3 is 15 amino acids. The CDR3 region is CASLLGGVSYNEQFF. The CDR3 coding sequence is TGTGCTAGTCTTCTCGGAGGGGTTAGTTACAATGAGCAGTTCTTC.

This chain connects TRBV27 to TRBJ2-7, with 8 bases aligning to TRBD2. The trim removed 5 bases at V and 6 bases at J, leaving 6 bases unmatched. In germline, CDR1 is MNHEY, CDR2 SMNVEV (reference sequence). This CDR3 region has 13 residues. CDR3 sequence reads: CASSKGLGGEQYV. CDR3 DNA: TGTGCCAGCAGTAAGGGACTAGGAGGCGAGCAGTACGTC.

This chain uses TRBV23-1 with TRBJ1-2; D is undetermined. TRBV23-1 carries the ORF label, with uncertain function. This CDR3 region has 11 residues. V dropped 1 base and J dropped 5 bases, with 2 bases sitting between them. This chain's CDR3 is CASSQYYGYTF. The DNA for the CDR3 is TGCGCCAGCAGTCAATATTATGGCTACACCTTC.

J is TRBJ1-2 and V is TRBV7-2; 8 bases fit TRBD1. The ends lost 5 bases at V and 4 bases at J; junction bases unmatched: 12. From germline, CDR1 is SGHTA and CDR2 FQGNSA. The CDR3 has 16 residues. The CDR3 region is CASSTGTGYQVYGYTF. The DNA of the CDR3 is TGTGCCAGCAGCACGGGGACAGGCTATCAGGTCTATGGCTACACCTTC.